The present entry profiles one T cell receptor beta chain with its context. Its antigen remains unknown. Germline loops: CDR1 SGHNT, CDR2 YENEEA. This CDR3 has 18 amino acids. Trimming cost V 0 bases and J 6 bases; bases outside gene matches: 17. This record belongs to a study of T cell responses to AZD1222 COVID-19 vaccine. Clones were read by immunoSEQ multiplex PCR, and TCRdb kept only the in-frame ones, dropping some. The sample includes about 73,000 clones, around 88% of them seen just once. Study conclusions and caveats: The breadth and depth of Spike-specific TCRs increased once two AZD1222 doses had been given. Recipients of AZD1222 seropositive at baseline numbered only 6 or 7. Dominant CD4 TCR responses targeted spike regions 160-218 and 743-854. The reported proportion of spike-specific TCRs targeting unmutated variant regions was nearly half.

The V and J genes are TRBV11-3 and TRBJ2-7; 7 positions agree with TRBD2. Sequenced here: peripheral blood, sampled on day 0 of AZD1222 vaccination. The receptor was isolated from an adult in good health. The CDR3 sequence: CASSLEGRAKDTLVEQYF. As DNA, the CDR3 is TGTGCCAGCAGCTTAGAGGGGAGGGCCAAAGACACCCTCGTCGAGCAGTACTTC.